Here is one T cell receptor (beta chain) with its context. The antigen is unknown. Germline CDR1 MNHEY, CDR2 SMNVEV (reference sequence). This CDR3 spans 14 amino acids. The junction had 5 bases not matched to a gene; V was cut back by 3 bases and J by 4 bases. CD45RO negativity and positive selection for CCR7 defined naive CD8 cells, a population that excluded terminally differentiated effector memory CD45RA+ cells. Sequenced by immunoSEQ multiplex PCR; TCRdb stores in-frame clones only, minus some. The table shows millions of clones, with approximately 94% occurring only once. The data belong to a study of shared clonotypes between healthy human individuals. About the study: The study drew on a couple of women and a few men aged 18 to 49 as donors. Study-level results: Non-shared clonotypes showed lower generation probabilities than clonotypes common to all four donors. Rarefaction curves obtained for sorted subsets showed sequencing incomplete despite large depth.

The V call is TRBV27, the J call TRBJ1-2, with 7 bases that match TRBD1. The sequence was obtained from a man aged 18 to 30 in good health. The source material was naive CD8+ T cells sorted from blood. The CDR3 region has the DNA TGTGCCAGCAGTTTGAGGGGGCTTCCCTATGGCTACACCTTC. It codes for CASSLRGLPYGYTF.